This is a list of T cell receptor beta chains from one sample in a study of blood T cells in healthy people across ages. TCRdb re-called the 5' RACE reads through MiXCR, storing one row per CDR3 protein. The repertoire holds some 850,000 distinct CDR3 sequences, with roughly 24% as singletons. The same data also went into a second study, on T cells of mothers and their children.

The sequencing sample was made of blood. These receptors were obtained from a boy between 10 and 17 years old in good health. Each CDR3 is given with its conserved first and last residue.

cdr3_aa j_call cdr3_length v_call
CASSPKRTLGNQPQHF TRBJ1-5 16 TRBV4-1
CASSQGQGADYGYTF TRBJ1-2 15 TRBV12-3/TRBV12-4
CASSWGTAYEQYF TRBJ2-7 13 TRBV12-3/TRBV12-4
CASSHGLAGRGETQYF TRBJ2-5 16 TRBV5-1
CASSQRGYGGETQYF TRBJ2-5 15 TRBV4-2
CASSFPGAGTGELFF TRBJ2-2 15 TRBV28
CASSLSPGLLQYF TRBJ2-7 13 TRBV28
CASSKWDRRGTVLDSNQPQHF TRBJ1-5 21 TRBV21-1
CASSQGGSVGGVWEKLFF TRBJ1-4 18 TRBV4-2
CASSLRRGELGEAFF TRBJ1-1 15 TRBV7-3
CASSPSYGNYGYTF TRBJ1-2 14 TRBV4-1
CASSFGAYNEQFF TRBJ2-1 13 TRBV6-5
CASSLGGSRSQETQYF TRBJ2-5 16 TRBV5-4
CASRVLDNEQFF TRBJ2-1 12 TRBV5-1
CASRKPGHVGEKLFF TRBJ1-4 15 TRBV28
CASREGQGATDTQYF TRBJ2-3 15 TRBV12-3/TRBV12-4
CASSSRTEGYNSPLHF TRBJ1-6 16 TRBV5-1
CASSQEFWAHPTYEQYF TRBJ2-7 17 TRBV4-1
CASSSLRVNTGELFF TRBJ2-2 15 TRBV18
CASSSSERGRYQETQYF TRBJ2-5 17 TRBV6-2/TRBV6-3
CASSSGGADTQYF TRBJ2-3 13 TRBV12-3/TRBV12-4
CSLRVTDTQYF TRBJ2-3 11 TRBV20-1
CASSQDFGVTTGELFF TRBJ2-2 16 TRBV12-3/TRBV12-4
CASRFPGQPNTGELFF TRBJ2-2 16 TRBV7-9
CASSLGKDRVPSYEQYF . 17 TRBV3-1
CASSSGTQEQFF . 12 TRBV7-7
CASSPQANAYGYTF TRBJ1-2 14 TRBV5-6
CASRRTGRNTEAFF TRBJ1-1 14 TRBV2
CASSGLAGVIADTQYF TRBJ2-3 16 TRBV12-3/TRBV12-4
CASSLGTGTNEKLFF TRBJ1-4 15 TRBV7-7
CASSLGQDANEKLFF TRBJ1-4 15 TRBV7-9
CSAKGSSSYNEQFF TRBJ2-1 14 TRBV20-1
CASSTTSGVYFANTGELFF TRBJ2-2 19 TRBV12-3/TRBV12-4
CASSPQTSGNGDTQYF TRBJ2-3 16 TRBV28
CASSIGPGQGALINTGELFF TRBJ2-2 20 TRBV19
CASNRGPGEAFF TRBJ1-1 12 TRBV12-3/TRBV12-4
CASSEDFGRGGETQYF TRBJ2-5 16 TRBV2
CASSEGGFGEKLFF TRBJ1-4 14 TRBV25-1
CASSLRTGNQETQNF TRBJ2-5 15 TRBV5-1
CASSQEGGGQWETQYF TRBJ2-5 16 TRBV4-1
CASSEGGGSGANVLTF TRBJ2-6 16 TRBV25-1
CASSSPGVLRYF TRBJ2-4 12 TRBV28
CASSPQGATMPRHF TRBJ1-5 14 TRBV7-9
CSARGQVNEKLFF TRBJ1-4 13 TRBV20-1
CSARPATSGISYEQYF TRBJ2-7 16 TRBV20-1
CASSLFLEETQYF TRBJ2-5 13 TRBV3-1
CASSFSSGLGSYEQYF TRBJ2-7 16 TRBV5-1
CASSRLRTGYGYTF TRBJ1-2 14 TRBV28
CASRLDRGHVNEKLFF TRBJ1-4 16 TRBV6-5
CASSQETGYYEQYF TRBJ2-7 14 TRBV4-2
CASSREDGYTF TRBJ1-2 11 TRBV2
CASSLRGGGNEKLFF TRBJ1-4 15 TRBV12-3/TRBV12-4
CASSLSRLGAFF TRBJ1-1 12 TRBV28
CASSLAGGVGTQYF TRBJ2-3 14 TRBV28